Below are 29 T cell receptor beta chains sequenced from a single sample in a study of patients and donors after allogeneic stem cell transplantation. TCRdb used MiXCR to reprocess the RT-PCR reads, holding one entry per CDR3 protein. The table lists 900,000 to 1,000,000 distinct CDR3 sequences, about 20% of them singletons. Sequencing used blood, either unsorted or a sorted T cell fraction (not recorded which). Every receptor here comes from a human donor who was either an allogeneic HSCT recipient or a stem cell or donor lymphocyte infusion donor (not recorded which). It is not recorded whose cells these are; they may come from a transplant donor.

This clonotype was seen repeatedly, ten times or more. The genes are TRBV3-1 and TRBJ2-7; D call uncertain. CDR3 size: 12 residues. Deletions cut 1 base from V and 3 bases from J, with 4 bases between. Germline V gives CDR1 LGHDT, CDR2 YNNKEL (reference sequence). CDR3 sequence (DNA): TGTGCCAGCAGCCAAGGGGTCTACGAGCAGTACTTC. It is translated as CASSQGVYEQYF.

This clonotype showed up just a few times. The chain has TRBV5-1 and TRBJ2-1, with D possibly called TRBD1 or TRBD2 (5 bases each). V dropped 0 bases and J dropped 8 bases, with 18 bases sitting between them. This CDR3 is 16 amino acids long. Germline V gene data show CDR1 as SGHRS and CDR2 as YFSETQ. The CDR3 spells CASSLGFGRDLYEQFF. DNA of the CDR3: TGCGCCAGCAGCTTGGGCTTCGGTAGGGACCTTTATGAGCAGTTCTTC.

This chain connects TRBV5-1 to TRBJ1-2; D is unresolved. Germline V lookup: CDR1 SGHRS, CDR2 YFSETQ. V was trimmed by 4 bases and J by 6 bases, leaving 13 bases between them. The CDR3 totals 13 residues. CDR3 residues: CASSTEVSDGYTF. The DNA of the CDR3 is TGCGCCAGCAGCACGGAGGTTTCTGATGGCTACACCTTC.

The rearrangement links TRBV19 to TRBJ2-3; 8 nucleotides match TRBD2. Per the germline V gene, CDR1 is LNHDA and CDR2 is SQIVND (reference sequence). The CDR3 has 15 residues. V lost 3 bases to trimming and J lost 8 bases; unmatched junction nucleotides: 10. The CDR3 DNA follows: TGTGCCAGTAGTATCGGGCGGGAGGAGTCTGGTACGCAGTATTTT. Its protein is CASSIGREESGTQYF. The full variable domain, rest sourced from reference TRBV19 and TRBJ2-3, is DGGITQSPKYLFRKEGQNVTLSCEQNLNHDAMYWYRQDPGQGLRLIYYSQIVNDFQKGDIAEGYSVSREKKESFPLTVTSAQKNPTAFYLCASSIGREESGTQYFGPGTRLTVL.

This clonotype was recorded a few times. The gene calls are TRBV5-1 and TRBJ1-1, with D maybe TRBD1 (6 bases). Germline V gene lookup returns CDR1 SGHRS and CDR2 YFSETQ. This CDR3 comprises 14 residues. V lost 4 bases to trimming and J lost 9 bases, with 19 bases between them. CDR3: CASSVDSLYPKAFF. The CDR3 DNA reads as TGCGCCAGCAGCGTGGACAGCCTTTACCCCAAAGCTTTCTTT.

The gene calls are TRBV5-1 and TRBJ2-1, with 7 bases identical to TRBD2. The CDR3 has 15 residues. V lost 3 bases, J lost 4 bases, and 7 bases stayed unmatched. In germline, CDR1 is SGHRS, CDR2 YFSETQ. Written as DNA, the CDR3 is TGCGCCAGCAGCTCTAGCGGAGTTGTATACAATGAGCAGTTCTTC. This translates into CASSSSGVVYNEQFF.

This clonotype was recorded a few times. The chain joins TRBV29-1 to TRBJ1-5; 7 bases line up with TRBD1. V gave up 7 bases and J gave up 2 bases; unmatched junction bases: 5. This CDR3 is 13 amino acids long. CDR1 is SQVTM and CDR2 is ANQGSEA in the germline V gene. The CDR3 region has the DNA TGCAGCGCCGCCGGGACAGGCAATCAGCCCCAGCATTTT. Residues: CSAAGTGNQPQHF.

The rearrangement joins TRBV12-3 or TRBV12-4 to TRBJ2-2; a weak D match, TRBD2 (5 bases). Trimming shortened V by 3 bases and J by 1 base, and 15 bases separated the two germline ends. This CDR3 region has 17 residues. DNA of the CDR3: TGTGCCAGCAGTTTTGAGGGCGGCAGATTGAACACCGGGGAGCTGTTTTTT. This codes for CASSFEGGRLNTGELFF.

This clonotype appeared a few times. V gene TRBV3-1 combines with J gene TRBJ1-1; D might be TRBD1 (6 bases). The CDR3 covers 16 residues. V lost 1 base and J 3 bases, leaving 15 bases between the germline ends. Germline CDR1 LGHDT, CDR2 YNNKEL (reference sequence). CDR3 sequence: CASSQARRAGDTEAFF. The DNA of the CDR3 is TGTGCCAGCAGCCAAGCTAGGAGAGCAGGGGACACTGAAGCTTTCTTT.

V usage is TRBV7-9 and J usage is TRBJ1-2; TRBD1 aligns across 7 bases. V was pared by 3 bases and J by 4 bases, with 8 bases of the junction left unmatched. In germline, CDR1 is SEHNR, CDR2 FQNEAQ (reference sequence). CDR3 length equals 15 residues. Here the CDR3 reads CASSFRSGDSYGYTF. The CDR3 DNA is TGTGCCAGCAGCTTCCGTAGTGGGGACAGCTATGGCTACACCTTC.

The chain is built from TRBV7-6 and TRBJ2-1, with D possibly being TRBD1 (6 bases). Germline V lookup: CDR1 SGHVS, CDR2 FNYEAQ. CDR3 length: 14 residues. The V end was cut by 0 bases, the J end by 4 bases, with 7 bases between. Written as DNA, the CDR3 is TGTGCCAGCAGCTTAGCAACAGGGTACAATGAGCAGTTCTTC. Protein: CASSLATGYNEQFF.

The gene calls are TRBV2 and TRBJ2-5, with 7 nucleotides matching TRBD1. V gave up 8 bases and J gave up 2 bases; unmatched junction bases: 5. CDR1 is SNHLY and CDR2 is FYNNEI in the germline V gene. The CDR3 is 13 amino acids. CDR3 sequence: CASVRDRQETQYF. The CDR3 DNA follows: TGTGCCAGCGTTCGGGACAGACAAGAGACCCAGTACTTC.

This chain connects TRBV2 to TRBJ2-5; no firm D call. V gave up 5 bases and J gave up 5 bases, with 15 bases separating them. The CDR3 sequence is 14 residues long. CDR1 and CDR2 from the germline V gene are SNHLY and FYNNEI. The CDR3 reads CASSLRSLEETQYF. The CDR3 DNA sequence: TGTGCCAGCAGTCTACGTAGCCTTGAGGAGACCCAGTACTTC.

The genes are TRBV6-1 and TRBJ2-5; 8 nucleotides line up with TRBD2. Unmatched junction bases numbered 7, after V lost 6 bases and J lost 7 bases. Per germline, CDR1 MNHNS and CDR2 SASEGT. This CDR3 region has 13 residues. The CDR3 DNA is TGTGCCAGCAGCCGCGGGGGGCTGGGGACCCAGTACTTC. Its translation is CASSRGGLGTQYF.

The gene calls are TRBV4-2 and TRBJ1-1; TRBD1 matches 9 bases. Germline V gives CDR1 LGHNA, CDR2 YNFKEQ. The CDR3 is 18 amino acids. V trimming: 2 bases; J trimming: 6 bases; junction bases outside the gene matches: 16. The chain's CDR3 is CASSQMYRGLGVIAEAFF. CDR3 DNA: TGTGCCAGCAGCCAAATGTACAGGGGGCTGGGCGTTATCGCTGAAGCTTTCTTT.

This clonotype was observed at least ten times. The chain couples TRBV25-1 to TRBJ2-1; weak D call: TRBD1 (5 bases). There are 14 residues in the CDR3. With 4 bases removed from V and 3 bases from J, the gap between germline ends came to 10 bases. Germline CDR1 MGHDK, CDR2 SYGVNS. This CDR3 reads CASSVQGNYNEQFF. For the CDR3, the DNA is TGTGCCAGCAGTGTTCAGGGTAACTACAATGAGCAGTTCTTC.

With respect to this clonotype: The junction and the germline gene differ at one end; a read error may be behind it. The chain joins TRBV20-1 to TRBJ2-3; either TRBD1 or TRBD2 may fit D (6 bases each). This CDR3 has 14 amino acids. Germline CDR1 is DFQATT and CDR2 is SNEGSKA (reference sequence). CDR3 amino acids: CSARGGASIDTQYF. In DNA, the CDR3 is TGCAGTGCTAGAGGGGGGGCAAGCATAGATACGCAGTATTTT.

This clonotype was picked up a small number of times. The V gene is TRBV5-1, the J gene TRBJ2-1, with 11 bases matching TRBD2. The CDR3 is made up of 13 amino acids. Germline CDR1 is SGHRS and CDR2 is YFSETQ. Losses at the gene ends were 4 bases for V and 14 bases for J; bases not matched to a gene: 8. The CDR3 here is CASSPETSGIEFF. CDR3 nucleotides: TGCGCCAGCAGCCCCGAGACTAGCGGGATAGAGTTCTTC.

This clonotype has more than one count but fewer than ten. V gene TRBV18 combines with J gene TRBJ2-3; maybe TRBD2 (5 bases). Germline V gives CDR1 KGHSH, CDR2 LQKENI. V was pared by 0 bases and J by 6 bases, with 10 bases between. CDR3 size: 14 residues. The CDR3 region has the DNA TGTGCCAGCTCACCACCGAGTGGGGAGGATACGCAGTATTTT. Translated: CASSPPSGEDTQYF.

The V and J genes are TRBV12-3 or TRBV12-4 and TRBJ2-1; TRBD2 matches 7 bases. V trimming: 5 bases; J trimming: 7 bases; junction bases outside the gene matches: 8. CDR3 length equals 14 residues. The DNA for the CDR3 is TGTGCCAGCAGTCCCGGGGGGAGCCGGAATGAGCAGTTCTTC. It codes for CASSPGGSRNEQFF.

The chain combines TRBV5-6 with TRBJ1-2; 7 nucleotides match TRBD1. The CDR3 runs 11 residues. CDR1 and CDR2 from the germline V gene are SGHDT and YYEEEE. With V trimmed by 5 bases and J by 14 bases, 9 bases remained unmatched. The CDR3 protein is CASSVMGQWTF. As DNA, the CDR3 is TGTGCCAGCAGTGTGATGGGACAGTGGACCTTC. Using reference TRBV5-6 and TRBJ1-2 for the parts outside the CDR3, the full variable domain is DAGVTQSPTHLIKTRGQQVTLRCSPKSGHDTVSWYQQALGQGPQFIFQYYEEEERQRGNFPDRFSGHQFPNYSSELNVNALLLGDSALYLCASSVMGQWTFGSGTRLTVV.

The chain has TRBV6-5 and TRBJ1-1, with 7 bases matching TRBD1. CDR1 is MNHEY and CDR2 is SVGAGI in the germline V gene. The length of the CDR3 is 14 residues. V shed 2 bases and J 1 base; nucleotides not matched to a gene: 1. The CDR3 DNA sequence: TGTGCCAGCAGTTACACAGGGGAGAACACTGAAGCTTTCTTT. Encoded protein: CASSYTGENTEAFF.

The chain has TRBV20-1 and TRBJ2-7; D tentatively reads TRBD1 or TRBD2 (6 bases each). The CDR3 length is 13 residues. Germline values: CDR1 DFQATT, CDR2 SNEGSKA (reference sequence). Trimming took off 6 bases at V and 5 bases at J, with 17 bases between the two ends. In nucleotides, the CDR3 is TGCAGTGCCCCAGGGGAATGGGGGGACGAGCAGTACTTC. This translates into CSAPGEWGDEQYF.

V and J are TRBV7-9 and TRBJ2-3, with D perhaps being TRBD1 or TRBD2 (6 bases each). The germline V gene encodes CDR1 SEHNR and CDR2 FQNEAQ (reference sequence). This CDR3 is 15 amino acids long. Trimming removed 2 bases from V and 2 bases from J, with 11 bases in between. For the CDR3, the DNA is TGTGCCAGCAGCTTATCCAGGGGACTCACAGATACGCAGTATTTT. It is translated as CASSLSRGLTDTQYF.

This rearrangement joins TRBV14 to TRBJ1-2; possible D gene TRBD1, 5 bases. The CDR3 has 13 amino acids. V dropped 8 bases and J dropped 8 bases, with 18 bases sitting between them. Germline V CDR1 and CDR2: SGHDN, FVKESK. DNA of the CDR3: TGTGCCAGCTGCCCATTCCAGGGTCAAGGCTACACCTTC. Amino acids: CASCPFQGQGYTF.

The chain links TRBV25-1 to TRBJ1-2, with D hard to call. The length of the CDR3 is 14 residues. CDR1 is MGHDK, CDR2 SYGVNS, per germline. V lost 0 bases and J lost 8, with 13 bases in between. CDR3: CASSEYWEVDGYTF. Here the CDR3 DNA reads TGTGCCAGCAGTGAATACTGGGAGGTGGACGGCTACACCTTC.

The sample holds a few counts of this clonotype. The rearrangement links TRBV5-6 to TRBJ2-1, with D hard to call. This CDR3 is 11 amino acids long. Trimming left V 4 bases short and J 9 bases short, with 8 bases between. Germline lookup yields CDR1 SGHDT and CDR2 YYEEEE. The CDR3 DNA sequence: TGTGCCAGCAGCGACTGGGTTGAGCAGTTCTTC. Protein product: CASSDWVEQFF. Filled out from reference TRBV5-6 and TRBJ2-1, the complete variable domain reads DAGVTQSPTHLIKTRGQQVTLRCSPKSGHDTVSWYQQALGQGPQFIFQYYEEEERQRGNFPDRFSGHQFPNYSSELNVNALLLGDSALYLCASSDWVEQFFGPGTRLTVL.

The chain uses TRBV12-3 or TRBV12-4 and TRBJ1-6; possible D gene TRBD1, 5 bases. The CDR3 has 14 amino acids. V was pared by 3 bases and J by 8 bases, with 11 bases between. CDR3 protein: CASSLQGMDSPLHF. CDR3 bases: TGTGCCAGCAGTTTGCAGGGTATGGATTCACCCCTCCACTTT.

The sample holds a few counts of this clonotype. V and J are TRBV24-1 and TRBJ2-6; D gene ambiguous. V was trimmed by 6 bases and J by 0 bases, leaving 5 bases between them. CDR1 and CDR2 (germline): KGHDR, SFDVKD. The CDR3 contains 14 residues. The CDR3 spells CATSSYSGANVLTF. CDR3 nucleotide sequence: TGTGCCACCAGTTCGTACTCTGGGGCCAACGTCCTGACTTTC.